A selection of T cell receptor beta chains follows, all from one sample in a study of a mutant IDH1 vaccine in newly diagnosed glioma. For these TCRs, the target antigens are not known. The assay was immunoSEQ multiplex PCR, and TCRdb's table has in-frame clones only and misses some. The sample includes about 27,000 clones, around four fifths of them seen just once. This material consisted of PBMCs, taken from a glioma patient whose treatment included an IDH1 peptide vaccine. Receptor source: a man aged 25-45 years with glioma. CDR3s include the opening cysteine and the closing phenylalanine or tryptophan. The D gene is left open where the match is weak. Rows give clone size only sometimes, using once, few, many, or a class for an expanded clone.

D,J,V,size,DNA,CDR3
NA,TRBJ1-4,TRBV28,NA,TGTGCCGGCAGGGGCCAGAATGAAAAACTGTTTTTT,CAGRGQNEKLFF
TRBD1,TRBJ1-5,TRBV7-9,NA,TGTGCCAGCAGCTTGGGGCGGGACAGGGGAGTAGAACAGCCCCAGCATTTT,CASSLGRDRGVEQPQHF
NA,TRBJ2-7,TRBV5-4,NA,TGTGCCAGCAGGCTTACAGGGTCCCGATCCTACGAGCAGTACTTC,CASRLTGSRSYEQYF
NA,TRBJ1-5,TRBV5-6,NA,TGTGCCAGCAGCTTGGCCGGGCAAGGTCAGCCCCAGCATTTT,CASSLAGQGQPQHF
NA,TRBJ1-4,TRBV28,few,TGTGCCAGCGCCGCCTCCCTACTTGGGGGGGAAAAACTGTTTTTT,CASAASLLGGEKLFF
NA,TRBJ1-4,TRBV5-8,NA,TGTGCCAGCAGCTTGGCCTTTGGTGGGTCTAATGAAAAACTGTTTTTT,CASSLAFGGSNEKLFF
NA,TRBJ2-1,TRBV19,NA,TGTGCCAGTAGCATCACGGCGGACAATGAGCAGTTCTTC,CASSITADNEQFF
NA,TRBJ2-7,TRBV19,NA,TGTGCCAGTAGTCCGGGACTTTCCTACGAGCAGTACTTC,CASSPGLSYEQYF
NA,TRBJ1-1,TRBV5-1,NA,TGCGCCAGGGTCGGGGGGGACACTGAAGCTTTCTTT,CARVGGDTEAFF
NA,TRBJ1-4,TRBV19,NA,TGTGCCAGTAGTATGGGGGAGGCTCGGGAAAAACTGTTTTTT,CASSMGEAREKLFF
TRBD1,TRBJ1-2,TRBV9,NA,TGTGCCAGCAGCGTAGCCGGGACAGGGAGTGGCTACACCTTC,CASSVAGTGSGYTF
TRBD2,TRBJ2-3,TRBV30,NA,TGTGCCTGGAGTGGTGCGGGAGGGAGGCCTAGCACAGATACGCAGTATTTT,CAWSGAGGRPSTDTQYF
TRBD1,TRBJ2-5,TRBV30,NA,TGTGCCTATACCCTGGGACAGCAAGAGACCCAGTACTTC,CAYTLGQQETQYF
NA,TRBJ2-6,TRBV19,NA,TGTGCCAGTGGGACGACATCTGGGGCCAACGTCCTGACTTTC,CASGTTSGANVLTF
NA,TRBJ1-1,TRBV18,NA,TGTGCCAGCTCACCCGACCAGGGGACACCGCTCGGACTCACTGAAGCTTTCTTT,CASSPDQGTPLGLTEAFF
TRBD2,TRBJ2-5,TRBV25-1,NA,TGTGCCAGCAGTGAACTAGCGGGAGCTGAGACCCAGTACTTC,CASSELAGAETQYF
NA,TRBJ2-3,TRBV4-2,NA,TGTGCCAGCAGCCAAGGCACCGGTGGGCTCACAGATACGCAGTATTTT,CASSQGTGGLTDTQYF